Following are 32 T cell receptor beta chains from one sample sequenced in a study of blood T cells in healthy people across ages. A J-beta primer mix and a sample-barcoded 5' primer were used in a second PCR of about 7 to 12 cycles. From the 5' RACE reads, TCRdb called clonotypes with MiXCR, one entry per CDR3 protein. The sample lists 550,000 to 700,000 distinct CDR3 sequences, 25% to 30% occurring once. Sequencing used blood. These receptors were collected from a woman aged 70-85 years in good health.

V is TRBV7-9 and J is TRBJ1-1, with TRBD1 matching over 7 bases. The junction had 6 bases not matched to a gene; V was cut back by 5 bases and J by 3 bases. The CDR3 consists of 14 residues. Germline CDR1 is SEHNR and CDR2 is FQNEAQ (reference sequence). The CDR3 loop is CASSPTGMHTEAFF. The CDR3 nucleotides read TGTGCCAGCAGCCCGACAGGGATGCACACTGAAGCTTTCTTT.

This clonotype was picked up a small number of times. The chain links TRBV12-3 or TRBV12-4 to TRBJ1-3; D call uncertain. This CDR3 is 11 amino acids long. V lost 5 bases and J 8 bases, leaving 7 bases between the germline ends. The CDR3 region is CASSRRDTIYF. In nucleotides, the CDR3 is TGTGCCAGCAGTCGGCGAGACACCATATATTTT.

This rearrangement joins TRBV6-1 to TRBJ2-7; D call uncertain. The V gene's germline CDR1 is MNHNS and CDR2 SASEGT. V was pared by 0 bases and J by 7 bases, with 19 bases between. There are 16 residues in the CDR3. CDR3 coding DNA: TGTGCCAGCAGTGAAGCGCAAGTCGGTCTAACCGGGGAGCAGTACTTC. It encodes CASSEAQVGLTGEQYF.

This clonotype occurred a few times. The rearrangement joins TRBV15 to TRBJ1-1; the match to TRBD1 covers 11 bases. The CDR3 is made up of 14 amino acids. V gave up 3 bases and J gave up 4 bases; unmatched junction bases: 1. Germline values: CDR1 LNHNV, CDR2 YYDKDF (reference sequence). In DNA, the CDR3 is TGTGCCACCAGCAGCGGGACAGGGGGCACTGAAGCTTTCTTT. It specifies CATSSGTGGTEAFF.

This clonotype was recorded a few times. This chain connects TRBV15 to TRBJ2-1; 10 nucleotides agree with TRBD2. V was pared by 6 bases and J by 7 bases, with 3 bases of the junction left unmatched. Germline V lookup: CDR1 LNHNV, CDR2 YYDKDF (reference sequence). This CDR3 is 13 amino acids long. DNA for the CDR3: TGTGCCACCAGAAGCGGGGGGGCGAATGAGCAGTTCTTC. Its translation is CATRSGGANEQFF.

As concerns this clonotype: Mismatch with germline at one junction end may stem from a read error. The chain recombines TRBV9 with TRBJ1-4; TRBD1 matches at 12 bases. The CDR3 has 16 residues. Germline loops: CDR1 SGDLS, CDR2 YYNGEE. The CDR3 DNA reads TGTGCCCGCCCCCGGGACAGGGGGCCGGAAAGGGAAAGACTGTTTTTT. This sequence encodes CARPRDRGPERERLFF.

The chain recombines TRBV4-2 with TRBJ2-5; TRBD2 matches 7 bases. The J call may be in error: the DNA end matches TRBJ2-1 better. The CDR3 covers 16 residues. Germline V CDR1 and CDR2: LGHNA, YNFKEQ. The CDR3, as DNA: TGTGCCAGCAGCCAAGATGAGTCGGGACTACACAATGAGCAGTTCTTC. This codes for CASSQDESGLHNEQFF.

The CDR3 sequence: CAWSEDRGIAETQYF. The CDR3 bases are TGTGCCTGGAGTGAGGACAGGGGTATAGCGGAGACCCAGTACTTC. V usage is TRBV30 and J usage is TRBJ2-5; the match to TRBD1 covers 9 bases. The CDR3 loop spans 15 amino acids. V lost 1 base and J lost 5; bases outside the gene matches: 8. Germline V gives CDR1 GTSNPN, CDR2 SVGIG (reference sequence).

The chain recombines TRBV6-1 with TRBJ2-7; no firm D call. This CDR3 comprises 15 residues. Trimming stripped 4 bases from V and 4 bases from J, with 17 bases between. Germline values: CDR1 MNHNS, CDR2 SASEGT. The CDR3 reads CASSADSHTIYEQYV. The DNA of the CDR3 is TGTGCCAGCAGTGCCGATTCGCACACGATTTACGAGCAGTACGTC.

The chain links TRBV7-2 to TRBJ2-5; D perhaps matches TRBD2 (7 bases). The DNA end favors TRBJ2-7, so the J call may be wrong. The germline gives CDR1 SGHTA, CDR2 FQGNSA. The CDR3 contains 16 residues. CDR3 in amino acids: CASSSALGGGPYEQYF. The CDR3 region has the DNA TGTGCCAGCAGCTCAGCCTTGGGCGGGGGCCCGTACGAGCAGTACTTC.

This clonotype appeared a few times. This chain links TRBV30 with TRBJ1-2; D remains unclear. The CDR3 loop spans 15 amino acids. Trimming removed 2 bases at V and 10 bases at J, with 23 bases between. Germline V lookup: CDR1 GTSNPN, CDR2 SVGIG (reference sequence). In nucleotides, the CDR3 is TGTGCCTGGAGTCCAATAGAGGCAATCCTAGATGACTACACCTTC. Translating gives CAWSPIEAILDDYTF.

This clonotype was counted only a few times. The chain is built from TRBV5-1 and TRBJ2-5, with 8 bases aligning to TRBD2. J gave up 1 base and V 5 bases, and 4 bases lay outside the gene matches. CDR3 length equals 14 residues. Per the germline V gene, CDR1 is SGHRS and CDR2 is YFSETQ. CDR3 protein: CASRLTSGQETQYF. In DNA, the CDR3 is TGCGCCAGCAGACTAACTAGCGGCCAAGAGACCCAGTACTTC.

The rearrangement links TRBV20-1 to TRBJ1-2; D is unresolved. CDR3 length equals 15 residues. Germline CDR1 reads DFQATT; CDR2 reads SNEGSKA (reference sequence). V was cut by 0 bases and J by 1 base, with 12 bases left in between. In nucleotides, the CDR3 is TGCAGTGCTAGAGATCGTAAATATAGTAACTATGGCTACACCTTC. Its translation is CSARDRKYSNYGYTF.

V is TRBV20-1 and J is TRBJ2-5, with TRBD1 identical over 11 bases. The CDR3 consists of 16 residues. Germline CDR1 and CDR2: DFQATT and SNEGSKA (reference sequence). CDR3 sequence reads: CSARMGQGERKETQYF. CDR3 DNA sequence: TGCAGCGCCCGAATGGGACAGGGGGAAAGGAAAGAGACCCAGTACTTC.

The rearrangement links TRBV7-2 to TRBJ2-5; TRBD2 matches 9 bases. Losses at the gene ends were 5 bases for V and 2 bases for J; bases not matched to a gene: 18. The CDR3 has 19 residues. The V gene's germline CDR1 is SGHTA and CDR2 FQGNSA. In DNA, the CDR3 is TGTGCCAGCAGCCCCTCCCGCTCGGCGGGGGGGTCTCTTCAAGAGACCCAGTACTTC. Protein product: CASSPSRSAGGSLQETQYF.

This clonotype was seen a few times. J is TRBJ1-1 and V is TRBV7-2, with no clear D. Per the germline V gene, CDR1 is SGHTA and CDR2 is FQGNSA. V lost 5 bases, J lost 0 bases, and 10 bases lay in between. The CDR3 length is 14 residues. The CDR3 here is CASSGQLLNTEAFF. The CDR3 DNA reads as TGTGCCAGCAGCGGTCAGCTACTGAACACTGAAGCTTTCTTT.

This clonotype was seen a few times. This sequence joins TRBV4-2 and TRBJ2-5; 9 nucleotides match TRBD2. The CDR3 has 15 residues. CDR1 is LGHNA, CDR2 YNFKEQ, per germline. V was pared by 0 bases and J by 6 bases, with 5 bases of the junction left unmatched. CDR3 nucleotide sequence: TGTGCCAGCAGCCAAGATTCGACTAGCGGCCAGACCCAGTACTTC. This encodes CASSQDSTSGQTQYF.

For this clonotype: This clone may be a read error of a much larger clone one base away. As DNA, the CDR3 is TGTGCCAGCACCACTAGCGGGGTAAACTCCTGCAATGAGCAGTTCTTC. Translating gives CASTTSGVNSCNEQFF. This chain uses TRBV7-6 with TRBJ2-5, with 10 bases identical to TRBD2. The last part of the DNA fits TRBJ2-1 better; the J call may be wrong. The V gene's germline CDR1 is SGHVS and CDR2 FNYEAQ. This CDR3 spans 16 amino acids.

Concerning this clonotype itself: Germline and junction disagree at one end, which may indicate a read error. The chain has TRBV7-8 and TRBJ2-1; either TRBD1 or TRBD2 may supply D (6 bases each). There are 14 residues in the CDR3. From germline, CDR1 is SGHVS and CDR2 FQNEAQ. This CDR3 reads CASSFGGSHNEQFF. In nucleotides, the CDR3 is TGTGCCAGCAGCTTCGGGGGCTCCCACAATGAGCAGTTCTTC. The whole variable domain, remainder taken from reference TRBV7-8 and TRBJ2-1, is GAGVSQSPRYKVAKRGQDVALRCDPISGHVSLFWYQQALGQGPEFLTYFQNEAQLDKSGLPSDRFFAERPEGSVSTLKIQRTQQEDSAVYLCASSFGGSHNEQFFGPGTRLTVL.

This clonotype has more than one count but fewer than ten. The chain couples TRBV10-2 to TRBJ2-7; D is unclear. Deletions cut 4 bases from V and 2 bases from J, with 9 bases between. From germline, CDR1 is WSHSY and CDR2 SAAADI. The CDR3 totals 13 residues. In nucleotides, the CDR3 is TGCGCCAGCAGTGGCGAAGGCACCTACGAGCAGTACTTC. Translation gives CASSGEGTYEQYF.

There are a few counts of this clonotype. The genes are TRBV4-2 and TRBJ2-7, with D unclear. V was trimmed by 0 bases and J by 2 bases, leaving 8 bases between them. CDR3 size: 14 residues. CDR1 is LGHNA, CDR2 YNFKEQ, per germline. The chain's CDR3 is CASSQENGPYEQYF. In DNA form, the CDR3 reads TGTGCCAGCAGCCAAGAGAACGGGCCCTACGAGCAGTACTTC.

This clonotype has just a few counts. The J gene is TRBJ2-7, the V gene TRBV29-1; D is unresolved. The ends were cut back, 0 bases at V and 2 bases at J, with 11 bases in the middle. The CDR3 is made up of 14 amino acids. Germline V gene data show CDR1 as SQVTM and CDR2 as ANQGSEA. The CDR3 loop is CSVEDTRSPYEQYF. The CDR3 coding sequence is TGCAGCGTTGAAGATACACGAAGTCCCTACGAGCAGTACTTC.

This clonotype was found a few times. The V gene is TRBV7-2, the J gene TRBJ1-2; D gene unclear. This CDR3 contains 15 residues. V shed 1 base and J shed 2 bases, with 11 bases lying between them. Germline CDR1 SGHTA, CDR2 FQGNSA. The CDR3 DNA sequence: TGTGCCAGCAGCTTAGAGGGCAGAATCAACTATGGCTACACCTTC. Translating it yields CASSLEGRINYGYTF.

The chain links TRBV4-3 to TRBJ2-1, with D tentatively TRBD1 or TRBD2 (5 bases each). Germline loops: CDR1 LGHNA, CDR2 YSLEER. The CDR3 loop spans 13 amino acids. V gave up 4 bases and J gave up 6 bases, with 10 bases separating them. DNA of the CDR3: TGCGCCAGCAGCCGAGGGGTTCTCAATGAGCAGTTCTTC. Translated, it gives CASSRGVLNEQFF.

In its sample, this clonotype was seen a few times. Germline and junction disagree at one end, which may indicate a read error. The J gene is TRBJ1-1, the V gene TRBV29-1, with D maybe TRBD1 (6 bases). Germline assignment: CDR1 SQVTM and CDR2 ANQGSEA. CDR3 length: 11 residues. CDR3: CRGGGNTEASF. The CDR3 nucleotides read TGCAGAGGGGGGGGGAACACTGAAGCTTCCTTT.

V gene TRBV4-2 combines with J gene TRBJ2-2, with 10 positions matching TRBD2. The V and J ends lost 8 bases and 3 bases, in that order; junction bases with no gene match: 18. Germline V gene data show CDR1 as LGHNA and CDR2 as YNFKEQ. The CDR3 sequence is 19 residues long. Here the CDR3 DNA reads TGTGCCAGCTCCCCGGGCGGGACTAGCGTTGATGTAGACACCGGGGAGCTGTTTTTT. Amino acids: CASSPGGTSVDVDTGELFF.

The chain joins TRBV20-1 to TRBJ2-7; 9 bases align to TRBD1. This CDR3 comprises 15 residues. V lost 4 bases, J lost 0 bases, and 7 bases stayed unmatched. The germline CDR1 and CDR2 sequences are DFQATT and SNEGSKA (reference sequence). The CDR3 DNA sequence: TGCAGTGCTAAACGGGACAGGGTGGCCTCCTACGAGCAGTACTTC. It yields the protein CSAKRDRVASYEQYF.

This clonotype was counted at least ten times. The chain combines TRBV5-1 with TRBJ2-5, with 7 nucleotides matching TRBD2. The CDR3 extends over 15 amino acids. Germline values: CDR1 SGHRS, CDR2 YFSETQ. J was trimmed by 5 bases and V by 3 bases; bases with no gene match: 10. The CDR3 protein is CASSSSTSLGETQYF. CDR3 in DNA: TGCGCCAGCAGCTCTTCGACTAGCTTGGGGGAGACCCAGTACTTC.

This clonotype was counted a few times. This sequence joins TRBV20-1 and TRBJ1-3; 8 nucleotides line up with TRBD1. The CDR3 is 15 amino acids. The V gene end was trimmed by 0 bases and the J gene end by 2 bases; junction bases not matched to a gene: 3. Germline V gene data show CDR1 as DFQATT and CDR2 as SNEGSKA (reference sequence). The CDR3 spells CSARDRTGPGNTIYF. In DNA form, the CDR3 reads TGCAGTGCTAGAGACAGGACAGGGCCTGGAAACACCATATATTTT.

The chain carries TRBV5-1 and TRBJ2-7; 7 nucleotides agree with TRBD1. Germline trimming cut 0 bases from V and 9 bases from J; bases unmatched to any gene: 12. Germline assignment: CDR1 SGHRS and CDR2 YFSETQ. This CDR3 comprises 15 residues. The CDR3 reads CASSLDPTGDAVQYF. Here the CDR3 DNA reads TGCGCCAGCAGCTTGGATCCCACAGGGGACGCAGTGCAGTACTTC.

The gene calls are TRBV30 and TRBJ1-1, with 7 bases identical to TRBD1. Germline V CDR1 and CDR2: GTSNPN, SVGIG (reference sequence). V dropped 3 bases and J dropped 5; count of bases not matched to a gene: 6. This CDR3 has 13 amino acids. Here the CDR3 DNA reads TGTGCCTGGAGCACGACAGGGTGGACTGAAGCTTTCTTT. The encoded protein is CAWSTTGWTEAFF.

This clonotype was recorded a few times. The gene calls are TRBV9 and TRBJ2-1, with D perhaps matching TRBD1 (5 bases). Per germline, CDR1 SGDLS and CDR2 YYNGEE. The V and J ends lost 0 bases and 7 bases respectively, with 14 bases between them. CDR3 length: 15 residues. The CDR3 nucleotides are TGTGCCAGCAGCGTAGCTGGGCAGGGCCAAAATGAGCAGTTCTTC. Its translation: CASSVAGQGQNEQFF.